This T cell receptor (beta chain) was observed in a study of T cells in Graves' hyperthyroidism and ophthalmopathy. The table lists this clonotype with many counts. The CDR3 spans 17 residues. Trimming at V came to 0 bases and at J to 0 bases, leaving 7 bases not matched to a gene. Germline-derived CDR1 and CDR2 are SGHVS and FQNEAQ. The CDR3 regions of TCR beta were amplified from RNA transcripts. RT-PCR in the first round (using the HTBI primer set) targeted the TCR CDR3. TCRdb fed the multiplex PCR reads into MiXCR, producing one record per CDR3 protein. Here the sample spans 550,000 to 650,000 distinct CDR3 sequences, around 15% being singletons.

This receptor was identified in a woman between 40 and 55 years old with Graves' hyperthyroidism. The chain links TRBV7-8 to TRBJ2-7, with 8 bases that match TRBD2. Material: blood. DNA of the CDR3: TGTGCCAGCAGCTTAGCTGGCCTAGCGGGCAGCTCCTACGAGCAGTACTTC. It translates to CASSLAGLAGSSYEQYF. Full variable domain (remainder filled in from reference TRBV7-8 and TRBJ2-7): GAGVSQSPRYKVAKRGQDVALRCDPISGHVSLFWYQQALGQGPEFLTYFQNEAQLDKSGLPSDRFFAERPEGSVSTLKIQRTQQEDSAVYLCASSLAGLAGSSYEQYFGPGTRLTVT.